The 2 T cell receptor beta chains below were found in one sample sequenced in a study of OX40 agonist ivuxolimab in advanced cancers. Clones were sequenced by immunoSEQ multiplex PCR, and TCRdb holds only the in-frame ones, with some missing. Counted here are more than 85,000 clones, about nine tenths occurring once; the ten biggest clones make up under 0.4%. Sequenced material: CD4+ or CD8+ T cells sorted from blood, taken in a trial of the OX40 agonist ivuxolimab. The receptors shown here come from an adult with an advanced solid tumor such as melanoma, head and neck, liver or kidney cancer.

V usage is TRBV5-6 and J usage is TRBJ1-2; D ambiguous. Germline V gene lookup returns CDR1 SGHDT and CDR2 YYEEEE. V lost 3 bases to trimming and J lost 4 bases, with 25 bases between them. CDR3 length: 18 amino acids. CDR3 nucleotide sequence: TGTGCCAGCAGCTCCGTAGGAATTTCCCCCAAGGAGGTCTATGGCTACACCTTC. It codes for CASSSVGISPKEVYGYTF.

This clone was observed a handful of times. This chain joins TRBV28 and TRBJ2-5; TRBD2 aligns across 13 bases. J gave up 6 bases and V 7 bases, and 11 bases lay outside the gene matches. CDR1 is MDHEN, CDR2 SYDVKM, per germline. CDR3 size: 16 residues. CDR3 residues: CASNMGRTSGRKTQYF. As DNA, the CDR3 is TGTGCCAGCAATATGGGCCGGACTAGCGGGAGAAAGACCCAGTACTTC.